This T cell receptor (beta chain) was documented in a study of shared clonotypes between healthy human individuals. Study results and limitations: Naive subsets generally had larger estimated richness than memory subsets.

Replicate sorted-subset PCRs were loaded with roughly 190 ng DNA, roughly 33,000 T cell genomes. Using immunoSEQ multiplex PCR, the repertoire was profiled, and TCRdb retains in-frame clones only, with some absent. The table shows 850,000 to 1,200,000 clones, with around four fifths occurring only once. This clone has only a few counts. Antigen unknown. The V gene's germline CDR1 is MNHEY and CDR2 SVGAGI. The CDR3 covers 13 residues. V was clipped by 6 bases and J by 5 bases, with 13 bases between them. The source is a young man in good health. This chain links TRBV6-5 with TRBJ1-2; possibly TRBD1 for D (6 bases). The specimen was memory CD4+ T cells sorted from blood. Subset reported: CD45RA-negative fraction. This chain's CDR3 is CASRVQGRYGYTF. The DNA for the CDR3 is TGTGCCAGCAGGGTACAGGGCAGATATGGCTACACCTTC.